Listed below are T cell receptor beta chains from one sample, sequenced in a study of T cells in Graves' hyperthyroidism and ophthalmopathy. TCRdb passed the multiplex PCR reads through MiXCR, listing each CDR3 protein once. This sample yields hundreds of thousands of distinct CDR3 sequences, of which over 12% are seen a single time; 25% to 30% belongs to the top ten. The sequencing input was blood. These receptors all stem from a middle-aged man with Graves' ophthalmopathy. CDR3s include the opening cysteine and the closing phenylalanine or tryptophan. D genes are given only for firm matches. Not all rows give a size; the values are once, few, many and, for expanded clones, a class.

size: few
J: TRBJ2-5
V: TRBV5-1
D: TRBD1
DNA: TGCGCCAGCAGCTTGGCCTCAGGGGGCCGGGAGACCCAGTACTTC
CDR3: CASSLASGGRETQYF

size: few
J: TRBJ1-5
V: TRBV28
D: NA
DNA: TGTGCCAGCAGTTTACCCGGAGCCGGGGATAGCAATCAGCCCCAGCATTTT
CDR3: CASSLPGAGDSNQPQHF

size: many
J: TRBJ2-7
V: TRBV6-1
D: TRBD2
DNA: TGTGCCAGCAGTTACATGACTAGCGGCGTCACGGAGCAGTACTTC
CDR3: CASSYMTSGVTEQYF

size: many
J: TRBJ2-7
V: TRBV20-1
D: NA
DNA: TGCAGTGCCCAAAATGAGGACAGAAGCCCCAGCTACGAGCAGTACTTC
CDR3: CSAQNEDRSPSYEQYF

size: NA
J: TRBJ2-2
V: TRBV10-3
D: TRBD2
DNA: TGTGCCATGACTAGCGGGAGGGCCAACACCGGGGAGCTGTTTTTT
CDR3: CAMTSGRANTGELFF

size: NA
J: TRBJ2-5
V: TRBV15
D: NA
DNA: TGTGCCACCAGCAGAGATCAGGGAAAGACCCAGTACTTC
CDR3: CATSRDQGKTQYF

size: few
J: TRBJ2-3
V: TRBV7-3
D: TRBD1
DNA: TGTGCCAGCAGCTTAACGGGGCAGGGGGCAGATACGCAGTATTTT
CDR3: CASSLTGQGADTQYF

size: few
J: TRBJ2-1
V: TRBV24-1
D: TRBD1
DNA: TGTGCCACCAGTGGTTACAGGGGCCCGAACGTTGAGCAGTTCTTC
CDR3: CATSGYRGPNVEQFF

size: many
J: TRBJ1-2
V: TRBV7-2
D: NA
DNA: TGTGCCAGCAGCACAACAGCGTATGGCTACACCTTC
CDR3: CASSTTAYGYTF

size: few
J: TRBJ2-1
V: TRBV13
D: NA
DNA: TGTGCCAGCAGCTTTACCGCCAATGGGCAGTTCTTC
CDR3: CASSFTANGQFF

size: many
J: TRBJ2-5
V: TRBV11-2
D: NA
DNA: TGTGCCAGCAGCTTTTACAGCCAAGAGACCCAGTACTTC
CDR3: CASSFYSQETQYF